This T cell receptor (beta chain) is from a study of beta chain features in type 1 diabetes. Study-level findings and limits: For Type 1 diabetes patients, all four CD4+ subsets carried TCRB CDR3s that were moderately but significantly shorter. Researchers caution that PCR might favor shorter templates, equally among patients and controls. The question of HLA type influencing TCRB rearrangement was one that remained unresolved here.

Germline CDR1 and CDR2: SGHTA and FQGTGA. This CDR3 comprises 14 residues. With 1 base clipped from V and 7 bases from J, the junction kept 6 bases outside the gene matches. Expressed TCRB transcripts were sequenced, since all the RNA that had been isolated was reverse transcribed. Clones were read by immunoSEQ multiplex PCR, and TCRdb kept only the in-frame ones, dropping some. The data hold 160,000 or so clones, with over 8.5% observed a single time. This clone turned up a few times. Its antigen remains unknown. Cell sorting via CD45RO/CCR7/CD25/CD127/CD95/CD27 was performed to obtain CD4+ naive, central memory, regulatory and stem cell-like memory cells.

Sequencing was carried out using central memory CD4+ T cells from blood. This receptor was taken from a man in his late teens or twenties in good health. This chain uses TRBV7-3 with TRBJ1-2, with 7 bases identical to TRBD1. CDR3 nucleotide sequence: TGTGCCAGCAGCTTAAAGGGGGCCGCGGGTGGCTACACCTTC. Translating gives CASSLKGAAGGYTF.